These T cell receptor beta chains were read from a single sample in a study of blood T cell repertoires in COVID-19. Profiled with immunoSEQ multiplex PCR; TCRdb holds only in-frame clones, not every one. Of 200,000 to 250,000 clones listed, around 80% are singletons. Sequencing input: peripheral blood. These receptors were obtained from a human donor in a cohort sampled during active COVID-19. Both conserved end residues are part of each CDR3. A D gene is named only where the DNA matches it firmly. Where a row states a size, it is once, few, many or the class of an expanded clone; other rows omit it.

d_call j_call v_call clone_size cdr3_aa cdr3_nt
TRBD2 TRBJ2-1 TRBV6-5 . CASASGSSYNEQFF TGTGCCAGCGCTAGCGGGTCCTCCTACAATGAGCAGTTCTTC
TRBD2 TRBJ2-1 TRBV5-4 . CASSPPGGVGQFF TGTGCCAGCAGTCCCCCGGGGGGGGTCGGGCAGTTCTTC
. TRBJ2-3 TRBV4-1 . CASSQDPPGKGTDTQYF TGCGCCAGCAGCCAAGATCCACCCGGGAAGGGTACAGATACGCAGTATTTT
. TRBJ1-2 TRBV7-9 once CASSPPQILYGYTF TGTGCCAGCAGCCCCCCCCAGATCCTCTATGGCTACACCTTC
. TRBJ1-1 TRBV14 . CASSSQGSNQAFF TGTGCCAGCAGCTCCCAGGGCAGCAACCAAGCTTTCTTT
TRBD2 TRBJ2-1 TRBV19 . CASSTGLAGYNEQFF TGTGCCAGTAGTACTGGACTAGCGGGCTACAATGAGCAGTTCTTC
. TRBJ1-4 TRBV7-9 . CASSPPTGYGTNEKLFF TGTGCCAGCAGCCCCCCAACAGGGTATGGAACTAATGAAAAACTGTTTTTT
. TRBJ2-6 TRBV9 . CASSADSYGANVLTF TGTGCCAGCAGCGCGGACAGTTACGGGGCCAACGTCCTGACTTTC
. TRBJ1-2 TRBV20-1 few CSASYSLYGYTF TGCAGTGCTAGTTACAGCCTCTATGGCTACACCTTC
TRBD2 TRBJ2-1 TRBV27 . CASTRLAGSYNEQFF TGTGCCAGCACCCGACTAGCGGGGTCCTACAATGAGCAGTTCTTC
TRBD1 TRBJ2-7 TRBV27 . CASRPTGLTYEQYF TGTGCCAGCAGACCGACAGGGCTTACCTACGAGCAGTACTTC
TRBD1 TRBJ2-7 TRBV7-2 . CASSLVGGNYEQYF TGTGCCAGCAGCTTAGTAGGGGGCAACTACGAGCAGTACTTC